This TCR beta chain emerged from a study of blood T cell repertoires in COVID-19. Study details: Collection of acute and convalescent COVID-19 samples took place in the United States, Italy and Spain.

Here immunoSEQ multiplex PCR was the method, and the copy in TCRdb shows in-frame clones only, minus some. The table includes some 150,000 clones, about 85% detected once. Trimming pared 2 bases from V and 7 bases from J, leaving 12 bases between. Germline-derived CDR1 and CDR2 are WNHNN and SYGVQD (reference sequence). CDR3 size: 13 residues. V gene TRBV10-1 combines with J gene TRBJ2-7, with TRBD2 as a possible D gene (5 bases). The sequenced sample consisted of peripheral blood. The receptor was derived from a woman of 80 years or more in a cohort sampled during active or convalescent COVID-19. The CDR3 DNA follows: TGCGCCAGCAGTGAGCCAGGAGGAATTGAGCAGTACGTC. Amino acids: CASSEPGGIEQYV.